The sequence of this T cell receptor (beta chain) was determined in a study of OX40 agonist ivuxolimab in advanced cancers. Study as a whole: Patients were treated with intravenous ivuxolimab, dosed at 0.01 to 10 mg/kg and infused every 2 weeks.

Libraries were prepared by immunoSEQ multiplex PCR; TCRdb keeps only in-frame clonotypes and omits some of them. The sample holds 50,000 to 65,000 clones, 81% seen once. The CDR3 consists of 14 residues. CDR1 and CDR2 from the germline V gene are SGHRS and YFSETQ. The V end was cut by 1 base, the J end by 1 base, with 5 bases between. This chain joins TRBV5-1 and TRBJ2-2; D uncertain. The sample consisted of CD4+ or CD8+ T cells sorted from blood, taken in a trial of the OX40 agonist ivuxolimab. The origin of this receptor is an adult with an advanced solid tumor such as melanoma, head and neck, liver or kidney cancer. Here the CDR3 DNA reads TGCGCCAGCAGCTTGAGACAGAACACCGGGGAGCTGTTTTTT. Its protein is CASSLRQNTGELFF. The whole variable domain, filled in from reference TRBV5-1 and TRBJ2-2, reads KAGVTQTPRYLIKTRGQQVTLSCSPISGHRSVSWYQQTPGQGLQFLFEYFSETQRNKGNFPGRFSGRQFSNSRSEMNVSTLELGDSALYLCASSLRQNTGELFFGEGSRLTVL.